This T cell receptor (beta chain) was captured by sequencing in a study of blood T cell repertoires in COVID-19. This clone was counted between two and nine times. Per the germline V gene, CDR1 is SGHRS and CDR2 is YFSETQ. V dropped 2 bases and J dropped 3 bases, with 9 bases sitting between them. The CDR3 has 14 residues. Per the authors' pipeline: The authors estimated nucleated cell counts from reference gene primer amplification. Measured with immunoSEQ multiplex PCR; TCRdb has only the in-frame clones, and not every one. The D gene and trimming were derived from the DNA, and the V and J assignments and clone size from that table. The sample carries over 150,000 clones, around 85% recorded once.

The chain recombines TRBV5-1 with TRBJ1-5; TRBD1 is a possible D gene (5 bases). The clonotype comes from an elderly woman with COVID-19, enrolled during active disease. The specimen was peripheral blood. This CDR3 reads CASSFGGDNQPQHF. The CDR3, as DNA: TGCGCCAGCAGCTTTGGAGGGGACAATCAGCCCCAGCATTTT.